The clone carrying this T cell receptor (beta chain) was seen a handful of times. This record comes from a study of response to subunit inactivated influenza vaccine. Trimming removed 7 bases from V and 3 bases from J, with 17 bases in between. CDR1 and CDR2 from the germline V gene are SQVTM and ANQGSEA. The CDR3 covers 14 residues. TCRdb fed the RT-PCR reads into MiXCR, producing one record per CDR3 protein. The sample records about 540,000 distinct CDR3 sequences, roughly 23% being singletons. These data are also associated with another study on T cells expressing NK-cell markers. That source notes: UMIs accompanied the 5'RACE template switching by which TCR beta cDNA was made.

This receptor was obtained from a man in his forties or fifties who received an inactivated influenza vaccine. The rearrangement joins TRBV29-1 to TRBJ2-3; a weak D match, TRBD2 (5 bases). The material was CD4+ T cells sorted from PBMCs, obtained 12 days after vaccination. CDR3 DNA: TGCAGCGCCGAAGGAGCGGTCGGAACAGATACGCAGTATTTT. Its protein product is CSAEGAVGTDTQYF.